A single sample is the source of the 19 T cell receptor beta chains below, sequenced in a study of OX40 agonist ivuxolimab in advanced cancers. Sequencing was performed with immunoSEQ multiplex PCR; in TCRdb, only in-frame clones are kept and a portion is missing. Of fewer than 85,000 clones in the sample, approximately 86% are singletons; the top ten hold just under 2%. Material: CD4+ or CD8+ T cells sorted from blood, obtained in a trial of the OX40 agonist ivuxolimab. The receptor set was obtained from an adult with an advanced solid tumor such as melanoma, head and neck, liver or kidney cancer.

This chain connects TRBV7-9 to TRBJ2-7, with D maybe TRBD2 (6 bases). The V end was cut by 4 bases, the J end by 5 bases, with 9 bases between. The V gene's germline CDR1 is SEHNR and CDR2 FQNEAQ (reference sequence). The CDR3 totals 12 residues. As DNA, the CDR3 is TGTGCCAGCAGCTCGGAGGGAGACGAGCAGTACTTC. Its translation: CASSSEGDEQYF.

The V gene is TRBV2, the J gene TRBJ2-3, with a tentative D call TRBD2 (7 bases). Germline V gene lookup returns CDR1 SNHLY and CDR2 FYNNEI. The CDR3 sequence is 14 residues long. V was pared by 6 bases and J by 3 bases, with 13 bases between. This CDR3 reads CASRGGRDTDTQYF. CDR3 bases: TGTGCCAGCAGAGGGGGGAGGGATACAGATACGCAGTATTTT.

V and J are TRBV28 and TRBJ1-4, with TRBD1 as a possible D gene (5 bases). CDR3 length: 11 amino acids. Trimming shortened V by 3 bases and J by 12 bases, and 8 bases separated the two germline ends. CDR1 and CDR2 (germline): MDHEN, SYDVKM. CDR3 in amino acids: CASSFGRELFF. CDR3 bases: TGTGCCAGCAGTTTCGGCAGGGAACTGTTTTTT.

The gene calls are TRBV5-5 and TRBJ1-5; D uncertain. The V gene lost 4 bases and the J gene lost 2 bases, with 13 bases spanning the gap. The CDR3 totals 15 residues. Looked up from germline, CDR1 is SGHKS and CDR2 is YYEKEE (reference sequence). This chain's CDR3 is CASSQSPGGNQPQHF. The CDR3 coding sequence is TGTGCCAGCAGCCAAAGTCCCGGGGGCAATCAGCCCCAGCATTTT.

The chain links TRBV7-2 to TRBJ1-1; D is uncertain. The germline gives CDR1 SGHTA, CDR2 FQGNSA. Trimming cost V 1 base and J 3 bases, with 6 bases left between them. This CDR3 region has 13 residues. This chain's CDR3 is CASSLDFYTEAFF. For the CDR3, the DNA is TGTGCCAGCAGCTTAGACTTCTACACTGAAGCTTTCTTT.

The chain joins TRBV10-3 to TRBJ1-2; the D gene is possibly TRBD1 (6 bases). CDR1 is ENHRY, CDR2 SYGVKD, per germline. CDR3 length: 17 residues. V shed 4 bases and J shed 4 bases, with 22 bases lying between them. The CDR3 protein is CAISVNNRVDRGYGYTF. The CDR3 DNA reads TGTGCCATCAGTGTCAATAATAGGGTGGACAGAGGCTATGGCTACACCTTC.

The CDR3 DNA sequence: TGTGCCTGGAGTGTACACAGGCCTACGGGCGAGCAGTACTTC. Its translation: CAWSVHRPTGEQYF. V gene TRBV30 combines with J gene TRBJ2-7; a weak D match, TRBD1 (5 bases). This CDR3 contains 14 residues. Germline CDR1 reads GTSNPN; CDR2 reads SVGIG (reference sequence). V was shortened by 0 bases and J by 6 bases, with 15 bases between the two germline ends.

The rearrangement uses TRBV28 and TRBJ1-5; TRBD1 might be the D (5 bases). Germline CDR1 is MDHEN and CDR2 is SYDVKM. There are 15 residues in the CDR3. V was pared by 5 bases and J by 8 bases, with 19 bases between. CDR3 amino acids: CASSRPGGGWEPQHF. The CDR3 coding sequence is TGTGCCAGCAGTCGACCCGGGGGGGGATGGGAGCCCCAGCATTTT.

The chain combines TRBV7-2 with TRBJ2-1; weak D call: TRBD2 (6 bases). V lost 3 bases, J lost 9 bases, and 18 bases lay in between. The CDR3 length is 15 residues. Germline V lookup: CDR1 SGHTA, CDR2 FQGNSA. The CDR3 DNA is TGTGCCAGCAGCTTTATGACTAGAGCCAGCGGTGAGCAGTTCTTC. Protein product: CASSFMTRASGEQFF. Variable domain in full (rest from reference TRBV7-2 and TRBJ2-1): GAGVSQSPSNKVTEKGKDVELRCDPISGHTALYWYRQSLGQGLEFLIYFQGNSAPDKSGLPSDRFSAERTGGSVSTLTIQRTQQEDSAVYLCASSFMTRASGEQFFGPGTRLTVL.

The chain links TRBV19 to TRBJ2-7, with 7 bases lining up with TRBD1. In germline, CDR1 is LNHDA, CDR2 SQIVND (reference sequence). The J segment lost 3 bases and the V segment lost 6 bases, leaving 8 bases of the junction unmatched. This CDR3 has 14 amino acids. The DNA of the CDR3 is TGTGCCAGTAGCCCGTCCCGGGACAGCTACGAGCAGTACTTC. Translating it yields CASSPSRDSYEQYF.

This clone has only one observation. The chain carries TRBV9 and TRBJ2-3, with D possibly TRBD2 on 7 matching bases. V shed 2 bases and J shed 4 bases, with 17 bases lying between them. The V gene's germline CDR1 is SGDLS and CDR2 YYNGEE. The CDR3 totals 16 residues. The CDR3 sequence: CASSVIIGGGADTQYF. DNA for the CDR3: TGTGCCAGCAGCGTTATTATTGGGGGGGGCGCAGATACGCAGTATTTT.

This chain uses TRBV6-5 with TRBJ2-1; 8 bases map to TRBD2. Per the germline V gene, CDR1 is MNHEY and CDR2 is SVGAGI. The CDR3 is 16 amino acids. The junction had 9 bases not matched to a gene; V was cut back by 2 bases and J by 6 bases. CDR3 coding DNA: TGTGCCAGCAGTTACGGATGGCGGGGGGCCCCCAATGAGCAGTTCTTC. This encodes CASSYGWRGAPNEQFF.

The genes are TRBV18 and TRBJ1-4; TRBD1 is a possible D gene (6 bases). V was cut by 4 bases and J by 5 bases, with 17 bases left in between. Germline values: CDR1 KGHSH, CDR2 LQKENI. This CDR3 contains 16 residues. The CDR3: CASSRNRDTKNEKLFF. The CDR3 nucleotides read TGTGCCAGCTCACGGAACCGGGACACGAAAAATGAAAAACTGTTTTTT. Full variable domain (missing parts from reference TRBV18 and TRBJ1-4): NAGVMQNPRHLVRRRGQEARLRCSPMKGHSHVYWYRQLPEEGLKFMVYLQKENIIDESGMPKERFSAEFPKEGPSILRIQQVVRGDSAAYFCASSRNRDTKNEKLFFGSGTQLSVL.

The chain is built from TRBV18 and TRBJ2-7, with D perhaps being TRBD1 or TRBD2 (5 bases each). Germline assignment: CDR1 KGHSH and CDR2 LQKENI. The V end lost 3 bases, the J end lost 1 base, and 7 bases lay between the germline ends. The CDR3 sequence is 13 residues long. The CDR3 coding sequence is TGTGCCAGCTCACCGGGGGAATCCTACGAGCAGTACTTC. Translation gives CASSPGESYEQYF.

The chain carries TRBV6-1 and TRBJ2-3; TRBD2 matches 8 bases. The germline V gene encodes CDR1 MNHNS and CDR2 SASEGT. The CDR3 runs to 16 residues. Germline trimming cut 3 bases from V and 3 bases from J; bases unmatched to any gene: 8. This CDR3 reads CASSEQPGGETDTQYF. The CDR3 DNA reads as TGTGCCAGCAGTGAGCAACCCGGGGGGGAGACAGATACGCAGTATTTT.

The V and J genes are TRBV30 and TRBJ2-2; D gene ambiguous. The CDR3 loop spans 13 amino acids. Per the germline V gene, CDR1 is GTSNPN and CDR2 is SVGIG (reference sequence). V lost 5 bases, J lost 2 bases, and 9 bases lay in between. This chain's CDR3 is CAWYITNTGELFF. The CDR3 DNA is TGTGCCTGGTATATCACTAACACCGGGGAGCTGTTTTTT.

The V and J genes are TRBV29-1 and TRBJ2-2; TRBD2 matches at 9 bases. V trimming: 6 bases; J trimming: 1 base; junction bases outside the gene matches: 6. CDR1 and CDR2 (germline): SQVTM, ANQGSEA. The CDR3 length is 15 residues. The CDR3, as DNA: TGCAGCGTGGTGTCTAGCGGGGTGAACACCGGGGAGCTGTTTTTT. Translating gives CSVVSSGVNTGELFF.

This chain joins TRBV7-2 and TRBJ1-4, with D perhaps matching TRBD1 (5 bases). CDR1 is SGHTA, CDR2 FQGNSA, per germline. Trimming took 1 base from V and 0 from J, leaving 12 bases between them. CDR3 length: 17 amino acids. DNA for the CDR3: TGTGCCAGCAGCTTAGTTGGGGACCCCTCAACTAATGAAAAACTGTTTTTT. Its protein is CASSLVGDPSTNEKLFF.

This clone has only a few counts. This chain joins TRBV15 and TRBJ2-1; 11 bases are a match to TRBD2. V lost 0 bases, J lost 7 bases, and 5 bases stayed unmatched. The CDR3 runs to 16 residues. Germline values: CDR1 LNHNV, CDR2 YYDKDF (reference sequence). CDR3 residues: CATSREASGGPNEQFF. The CDR3 nucleotides are TGTGCCACCAGCAGAGAAGCTAGCGGGGGGCCAAATGAGCAGTTCTTC.